The 8 T cell receptor beta chains below all came from one sample that was sequenced in a study of blood T cells in healthy people across ages. Together with a sample-barcoded 5' primer, a J-beta primer mix was included in a second PCR lasting about 7 to 11 cycles. One entry per CDR3 protein results from TCRdb running MiXCR on the 5' RACE reads. The sample records around 1,000,000 distinct CDR3 sequences, more than 30% being singletons. Sequencing input: blood. The source of these receptors is a man aged 18 to 29 in good health.

The rearrangement links TRBV4-3 to TRBJ2-2; TRBD2 matches at 9 bases. Trimming took 9 bases from V and 11 from J; bases not matched to a gene: 10. Germline CDR1 LGHNA, CDR2 YSLEER. This CDR3 comprises 13 residues. In DNA form, the CDR3 reads TGCGCCAGTTCCACGGCGGGGGGGCGTGAGCTGTTTTTT. Its protein is CASSTAGGRELFF.

This clonotype appeared many times. This chain links TRBV7-9 with TRBJ2-1; D ambiguous. Trimming pared 2 bases from V and 0 bases from J, leaving 8 bases between. In germline, CDR1 is SEHNR, CDR2 FQNEAQ (reference sequence). The CDR3 runs 15 residues. The DNA of the CDR3 is TGTGCCAGCAGCTTATCAGAGAGCTCCTACAATGAGCAGTTCTTC. Its protein is CASSLSESSYNEQFF.

The rearrangement uses TRBV4-2 and TRBJ1-2, with D tentatively TRBD1 (6 bases). Trimming took off 1 base at V and 1 base at J, with 10 bases between the two ends. The length of the CDR3 is 15 residues. In germline, CDR1 is LGHNA, CDR2 YNFKEQ. The CDR3 loop is CASSQVGGHNYGYTF. CDR3 bases: TGTGCCAGCAGCCAAGTGGGGGGGCATAACTATGGCTACACCTTC.

The chain is built from TRBV9 and TRBJ2-7; 8 bases line up with TRBD2. CDR3 size: 17 residues. The V gene's germline CDR1 is SGDLS and CDR2 YYNGEE. The V and J ends lost 3 bases and 7 bases, in that order; junction bases with no gene match: 18. CDR3 in DNA: TGTGCCAGCAGCGCCCGGTCCGCGGGGGGTTTTGGGGATGAGCAGTACTTC. It translates to CASSARSAGGFGDEQYF.

The V gene is TRBV15, the J gene TRBJ2-7, with TRBD2 identical over 12 bases. This CDR3 region has 16 residues. Per the germline V gene, CDR1 is LNHNV and CDR2 is YYDKDF (reference sequence). J gave up 7 bases and V 9 bases, and 16 bases lay outside the gene matches. CDR3 in DNA: TGTGCCACTTCGACTAGCGGGGGCTCTCGAGGGGATGAGCAGTACTTC. This encodes CATSTSGGSRGDEQYF.

The chain has TRBV4-2 and TRBJ1-1; possibly TRBD1 for D (6 bases). Trimming removed 4 bases at V and 5 bases at J, with 20 bases between. From germline, CDR1 is LGHNA and CDR2 YNFKEQ. This CDR3 is built from 16 residues. The CDR3 here is CASSRTEGGPGTEAFF. As DNA, the CDR3 is TGTGCCAGCAGCCGAACCGAGGGGGGGCCCGGGACTGAAGCTTTCTTT.

There are a few counts of this clonotype. V usage is TRBV2 and J usage is TRBJ2-6; D remains ambiguous. The V gene's germline CDR1 is SNHLY and CDR2 FYNNEI. There are 15 residues in the CDR3. V lost 7 bases to trimming and J lost 0 bases, with 10 bases between them. The CDR3 bases are TGTGCCAGCACCTTCGGGTACTCTGGGGCCAACGTCCTGACTTTC. This encodes CASTFGYSGANVLTF.

This clonotype showed up many times. The chain uses TRBV29-1 and TRBJ2-7; TRBD1 matches 8 bases. V was clipped by 1 base and J by 4 bases; unmatched bases: 3. CDR3 length: 13 residues. CDR1 and CDR2 (germline): SQVTM, ANQGSEA. This chain's CDR3 is CSVEGTGRYEQYF. The CDR3 nucleotides read TGCAGCGTTGAAGGGACAGGGCGGTACGAGCAGTACTTC.